Below, 22 T cell receptor beta chains from the same sample are listed, as sequenced in a study of early T cells in non-severe SARS-CoV-2 infection. A single record per CDR3 protein comes from TCRdb applying MiXCR to the 5' RACE reads. The sample contains tens of thousands of distinct CDR3 sequences, roughly 10% of which appear only once. The material was whole blood, obtained at baseline. These TCRs come from an adult who was a healthcare worker with PCR-confirmed SARS-CoV-2 infection or an uninfected control (not recorded which).

This clonotype has just a few counts. This chain uses TRBV28 with TRBJ1-5; D gene uncertain. The CDR3 loop spans 14 amino acids. Germline V gene data show CDR1 as MDHEN and CDR2 as SYDVKM. Trimming shortened V by 5 bases and J by 5 bases, and 13 bases separated the two germline ends. CDR3 sequence reads: CASSPTTPYQPQHF. The CDR3 DNA follows: TGTGCCAGCAGTCCAACGACACCCTATCAGCCCCAGCATTTT.

The chain employs TRBV28 and TRBJ1-5; 7 bases match TRBD1. CDR3 length equals 15 residues. V shed 7 bases and J 3 bases; nucleotides not matched to a gene: 9. The V gene's germline CDR1 is MDHEN and CDR2 SYDVKM. CDR3: CASKDRGQHNQPQHF. The DNA for the CDR3 is TGTGCCAGCAAGGACCGGGGACAGCACAATCAGCCCCAGCATTTT.

This clonotype was recorded at least ten times. The rearrangement joins TRBV7-2 to TRBJ2-2; D call uncertain. Germline V gene sequence: CDR1 SGHTA, CDR2 FQGNSA. The CDR3 loop spans 16 amino acids. Trimming removed 4 bases from V and 3 bases from J, with 15 bases in between. This CDR3 reads CASSSGPNWYTGELFF. The CDR3 DNA sequence: TGTGCCAGCAGCTCCGGACCGAATTGGTACACCGGGGAGCTGTTTTTT.

This chain uses TRBV5-1 with TRBJ2-1; D might be TRBD2 (6 bases). The CDR3 is 13 residues long. V dropped 1 base and J dropped 7 bases, with 9 bases sitting between them. Germline loops: CDR1 SGHRS, CDR2 YFSETQ. The CDR3 nucleotides are TGCGCCAGCAGCTTGATGCGGGGTAATGAGCAGTTCTTC. The encoded protein is CASSLMRGNEQFF.

There are many counts of this clonotype. The rearrangement uses TRBV27 and TRBJ1-5; a weak D match, TRBD1 (6 bases). The CDR3 consists of 13 residues. Germline V gene sequence: CDR1 MNHEY, CDR2 SMNVEV (reference sequence). V lost 8 bases and J 6 bases, leaving 14 bases between the germline ends. Here the CDR3 reads CASSGGGGQPQHF. CDR3 DNA: TGTGCCAGCTCCGGGGGGGGCGGTCAGCCCCAGCATTTT.

V gene TRBV5-1 combines with J gene TRBJ2-1; D gene unclear. CDR1 is SGHRS, CDR2 YFSETQ, per germline. The CDR3 loop spans 13 amino acids. The V end was cut by 2 bases, the J end by 8 bases, with 11 bases between. In DNA, the CDR3 is TGCGCCAGCAGCTTCCAACGAGGCGATGAGCAGTTCTTC. Encoded protein: CASSFQRGDEQFF.

Worth noting for this clonotype: Possible read error: a much larger clone is one base away. This chain connects TRBV27 to TRBJ2-2; 8 bases agree with TRBD1. Germline loops: CDR1 MNHEY, CDR2 SMNVEV (reference sequence). The CDR3 sequence is 13 residues long. The CDR3 DNA is TGTGCCAGTATGACAGGGGACACCCGGGAGCTGTTTTTT. Amino acid sequence: CASMTGDTRELFF.

The sample holds many counts of this clonotype. V is TRBV4-1 and J is TRBJ1-5; no firm D call. In germline, CDR1 is MGHRA, CDR2 YSYEKL. V was clipped by 4 bases and J by 3 bases, with 10 bases between them. The CDR3 sequence is 14 residues long. Here the CDR3 reads CASSRGGVNQPQHF. The CDR3 region has the DNA TGCGCCAGCAGCCGGGGTGGCGTCAATCAGCCCCAGCATTTT.

This clonotype has a handful of counts. V is TRBV28 and J is TRBJ1-1; D is ambiguous. Trimming shortened V by 2 bases and J by 5 bases, and 12 bases separated the two germline ends. The CDR3 consists of 14 residues. The germline CDR1 and CDR2 sequences are MDHEN and SYDVKM. CDR3 sequence: CASSLPGGGTEAFF. For the CDR3, the DNA is TGTGCCAGCAGTTTACCGGGTGGAGGGACTGAAGCTTTCTTT.

The rearrangement joins TRBV7-6 to TRBJ2-7, with D hard to call. The CDR3 spans 12 residues. V gave up 5 bases and J gave up 4 bases, with 9 bases separating them. CDR1 is SGHVS, CDR2 FNYEAQ, per germline. This CDR3 reads CASSRDAYEQYF. The CDR3 coding sequence is TGTGCCAGCAGCCGTGACGCGTACGAGCAGTACTTC.

This clonotype has just a few counts. This chain uses TRBV5-8 with TRBJ2-7; D remains unclear. This CDR3 region has 10 residues. Trimming pared 0 bases from V and 11 bases from J, leaving 6 bases between. The germline CDR1 and CDR2 sequences are SGHTS and YDEGEE. This chain's CDR3 is CASSLVGEYF. CDR3 in DNA: TGTGCCAGCAGCTTGGTTGGGGAGTACTTC.

This clonotype appeared many times. J is TRBJ2-3 and V is TRBV5-1; TRBD2 might be the D (6 bases). Germline V gene data show CDR1 as SGHRS and CDR2 as YFSETQ. V was clipped by 0 bases and J by 1 base, with 21 bases between them. The CDR3 has 19 amino acids. The CDR3 DNA reads TGCGCCAGCAGCTTGGGAGGGTCTTATAGCGGAGATGGCACAGATACGCAGTATTTT. Protein: CASSLGGSYSGDGTDTQYF.

This clonotype was picked up many times. CDR3 residues: CSASGGGGGNEQYF. CDR3 bases: TGCAGTGCTTCAGGTGGGGGAGGAGGAAACGAGCAGTACTTC. The rearrangement links TRBV20-1 to TRBJ2-7; D might be TRBD2 (6 bases). This CDR3 spans 14 amino acids. V lost 5 bases and J 5 bases, leaving 19 bases between the germline ends. Germline CDR1 reads DFQATT; CDR2 reads SNEGSKA (reference sequence).

This clonotype was counted a few times. The chain is built from TRBV27 and TRBJ2-5, with 8 bases matching TRBD2. Trimming cost V 2 bases and J 5 bases; bases outside gene matches: 10. This CDR3 is 16 amino acids long. Germline CDR1 reads MNHEY; CDR2 reads SMNVEV (reference sequence). The CDR3 spells CASSLVSPAGVETQYF. CDR3 in DNA: TGTGCCAGCAGTTTAGTAAGCCCAGCGGGGGTGGAGACCCAGTACTTC.

This clonotype was observed a few times. The rearrangement links TRBV2 to TRBJ1-6, with D unclear. This CDR3 region has 15 residues. Germline assignment: CDR1 SNHLY and CDR2 FYNNEI. Trimming stripped 5 bases from V and 9 bases from J, with 17 bases between. The CDR3 DNA is TGTGCCAGCAGTCGGCCTCGCCAGGCTAGTTCACCCCTCCACTTT. As protein: CASSRPRQASSPLHF. The full variable domain, completed using reference TRBV2 and TRBJ1-6, is EPEVTQTPSHQVTQMGQEVILRCVPISNHLYFYWYRQILGQKVEFLVSFYNNEISEKSEIFDDQFSVERPDGSNFTLKIRSTKLEDSAMYFCASSRPRQASSPLHFGNGTRLTVT.

This clonotype was seen a handful of times. The CDR3 nucleotides are TGCAGCGTTGAACACGGGACCTACGAGCAGTACTTC. Translated: CSVEHGTYEQYF. The gene calls are TRBV29-1 and TRBJ2-7, with a possible D match to TRBD2 (5 bases). CDR1 and CDR2 from the germline V gene are SQVTM and ANQGSEA. The CDR3 runs to 12 residues. V was pared by 2 bases and J by 2 bases, with 7 bases between.

The V gene is TRBV5-4, the J gene TRBJ2-7; 8 bases are shared with TRBD1. The length of the CDR3 is 15 residues. The germline CDR1 and CDR2 sequences are SGHNT and YYREEE (reference sequence). V lost 1 base to trimming and J lost 7 bases; unmatched junction nucleotides: 10. The CDR3, as DNA: TGTGCCAGCAGCTTGCATAGCAGGGGGCAAGGGGAGCAGTACTTC. The encoded protein is CASSLHSRGQGEQYF. Complete variable domain (other parts from reference TRBV5-4 and TRBJ2-7): ETGVTQSPTHLIKTRGQQVTLRCSSQSGHNTVSWYQQALGQGPQFIFQYYREEENGRGNFPPRFSGLQFPNYSSELNVNALELDDSALYLCASSLHSRGQGEQYFGPGTRLTVT.

The V and J genes are TRBV5-1 and TRBJ2-7, with D perhaps matching TRBD1 (6 bases). Germline V gene lookup returns CDR1 SGHRS and CDR2 YFSETQ. Trimming shortened V by 3 bases and J by 4 bases, and 17 bases separated the two germline ends. This CDR3 has 15 residues. CDR3 sequence: CASSSEMTGRYEQYF. In nucleotides, the CDR3 is TGCGCCAGCAGCTCCGAAATGACAGGCAGGTACGAGCAGTACTTC. Using reference TRBV5-1 and TRBJ2-7 for the parts outside the CDR3, the full variable domain is KAGVTQTPRYLIKTRGQQVTLSCSPISGHRSVSWYQQTPGQGLQFLFEYFSETQRNKGNFPGRFSGRQFSNSRSEMNVSTLELGDSALYLCASSSEMTGRYEQYFGPGTRLTVT.

This chain joins TRBV7-2 and TRBJ2-7; 7 bases are a match to TRBD2. Germline V gene data show CDR1 as SGHTA and CDR2 as FQGNSA. V dropped 2 bases and J dropped 2; count of bases not matched to a gene: 6. CDR3 length: 15 residues. The CDR3 here is CASSLYQRGTYEQYF. Written as DNA, the CDR3 is TGTGCCAGCAGCTTATACCAGCGGGGTACCTACGAGCAGTACTTC.

At least ten counts were recorded for this clonotype. The J gene is TRBJ2-7, the V gene TRBV7-9; TRBD1 aligns across 9 bases. In germline, CDR1 is SEHNR, CDR2 FQNEAQ (reference sequence). CDR3 size: 14 residues. Unmatched junction bases numbered 5, after V lost 5 bases and J lost 3 bases. The CDR3 DNA sequence: TGTGCCAGCAGCCGACAGGGGGGGGACTACGAGCAGTACTTC. Translated: CASSRQGGDYEQYF. The full variable domain, rest sourced from reference TRBV7-9 and TRBJ2-7, is DTGVSQNPRHKITKRGQNVTFRCDPISEHNRLYWYRQTLGQGPEFLTYFQNEAQLEKSRLLSDRFSAERPKGSFSTLEIQRTEQGDSAMYLCASSRQGGDYEQYFGPGTRLTVT.

The CDR3 region is CASSPDRVRSYEQYF. The CDR3 DNA follows: TGTGCCAGCTCACCCGACAGAGTGAGGAGCTACGAGCAGTACTTC. The rearrangement uses TRBV18 and TRBJ2-7; D might be TRBD1 (5 bases). Trimming stripped 3 bases from V and 3 bases from J, with 15 bases between. The CDR3 is 15 residues long. The germline CDR1 and CDR2 sequences are KGHSH and LQKENI.

The table lists this clonotype with many counts. The chain links TRBV4-1 to TRBJ2-7, with a tentative D call TRBD2 (5 bases). This CDR3 has 15 residues. The V gene lost 0 bases and the J gene lost 3 bases, with 12 bases spanning the gap. CDR1 and CDR2 (germline): MGHRA, YSYEKL. CDR3 residues: CASSQDPPGIYEQYF. The CDR3 DNA reads TGCGCCAGCAGCCAAGACCCTCCGGGGATCTACGAGCAGTACTTC.